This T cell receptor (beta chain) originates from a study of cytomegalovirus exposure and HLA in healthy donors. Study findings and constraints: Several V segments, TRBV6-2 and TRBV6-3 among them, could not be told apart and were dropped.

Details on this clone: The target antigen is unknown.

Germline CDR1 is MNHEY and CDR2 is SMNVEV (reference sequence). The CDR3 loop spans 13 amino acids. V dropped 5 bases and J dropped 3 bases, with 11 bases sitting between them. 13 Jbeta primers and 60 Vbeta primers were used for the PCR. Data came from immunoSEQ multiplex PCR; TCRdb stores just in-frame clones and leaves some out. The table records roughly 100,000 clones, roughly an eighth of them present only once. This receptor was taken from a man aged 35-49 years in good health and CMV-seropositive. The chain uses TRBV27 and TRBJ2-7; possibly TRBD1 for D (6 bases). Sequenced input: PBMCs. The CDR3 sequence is CASSPQDSYEQYF. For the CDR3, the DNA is TGTGCCAGCAGTCCCCAGGACAGCTACGAGCAGTACTTC.